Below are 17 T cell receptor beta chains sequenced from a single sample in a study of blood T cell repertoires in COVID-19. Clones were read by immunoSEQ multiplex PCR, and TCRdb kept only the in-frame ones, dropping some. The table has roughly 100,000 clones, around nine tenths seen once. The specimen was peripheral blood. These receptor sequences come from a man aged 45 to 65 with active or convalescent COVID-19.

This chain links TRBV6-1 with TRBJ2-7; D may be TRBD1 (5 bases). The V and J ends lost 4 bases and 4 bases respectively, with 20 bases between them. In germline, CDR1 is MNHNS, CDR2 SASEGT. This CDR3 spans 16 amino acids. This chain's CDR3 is CASSGLQDAPPYEQYF. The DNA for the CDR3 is TGTGCCAGCAGTGGGCTACAGGACGCCCCACCTTACGAGCAGTACTTC.

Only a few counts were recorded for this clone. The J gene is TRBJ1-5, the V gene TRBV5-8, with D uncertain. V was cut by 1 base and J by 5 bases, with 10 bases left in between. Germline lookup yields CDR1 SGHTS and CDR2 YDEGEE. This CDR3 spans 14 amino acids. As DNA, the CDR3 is TGTGCCAGCAGCTTGCGGCAGACATATCAGCCCCAGCATTTT. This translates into CASSLRQTYQPQHF.

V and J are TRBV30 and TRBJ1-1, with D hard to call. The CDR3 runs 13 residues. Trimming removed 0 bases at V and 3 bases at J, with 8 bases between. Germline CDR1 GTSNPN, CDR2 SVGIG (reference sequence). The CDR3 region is CAWSVGGYTEAFF. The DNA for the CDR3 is TGTGCCTGGAGTGTTGGCGGTTACACTGAAGCTTTCTTT.

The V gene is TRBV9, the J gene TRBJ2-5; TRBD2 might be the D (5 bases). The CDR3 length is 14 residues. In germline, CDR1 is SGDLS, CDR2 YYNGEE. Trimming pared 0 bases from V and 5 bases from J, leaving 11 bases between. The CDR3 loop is CASSVAASQETQYF. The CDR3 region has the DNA TGTGCCAGCAGCGTAGCGGCTAGCCAGGAGACCCAGTACTTC.

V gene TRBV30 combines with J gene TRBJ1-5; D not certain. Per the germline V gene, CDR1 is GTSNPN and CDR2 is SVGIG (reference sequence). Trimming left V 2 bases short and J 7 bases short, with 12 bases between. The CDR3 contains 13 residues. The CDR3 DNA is TGTGCCTGGAGTAAAAAGGAGGGACAGCCCCAGCATTTT. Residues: CAWSKKEGQPQHF.

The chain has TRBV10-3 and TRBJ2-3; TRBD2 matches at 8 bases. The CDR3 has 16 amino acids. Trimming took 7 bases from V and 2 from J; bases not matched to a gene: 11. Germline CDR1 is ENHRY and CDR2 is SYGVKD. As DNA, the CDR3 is TGTGCCATCACCCCTGGTGGCGGGGGGTTCACAGATACGCAGTATTTT. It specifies CAITPGGGGFTDTQYF.

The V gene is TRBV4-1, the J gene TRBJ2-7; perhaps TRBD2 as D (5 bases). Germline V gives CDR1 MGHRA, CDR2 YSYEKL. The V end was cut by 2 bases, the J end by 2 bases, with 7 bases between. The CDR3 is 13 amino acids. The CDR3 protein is CASSQSGAYEQYF. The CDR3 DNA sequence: TGCGCCAGCAGCCAATCCGGGGCCTACGAGCAGTACTTC.

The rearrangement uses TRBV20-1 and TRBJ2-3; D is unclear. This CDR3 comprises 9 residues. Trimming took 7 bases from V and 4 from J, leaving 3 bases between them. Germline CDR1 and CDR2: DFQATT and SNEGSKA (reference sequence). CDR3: CSVADTQYF. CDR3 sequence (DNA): TGCAGTGTAGCAGATACGCAGTATTTT.

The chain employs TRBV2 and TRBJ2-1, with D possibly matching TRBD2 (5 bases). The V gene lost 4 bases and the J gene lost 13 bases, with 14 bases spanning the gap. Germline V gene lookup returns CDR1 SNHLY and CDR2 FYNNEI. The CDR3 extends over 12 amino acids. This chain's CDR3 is CASSGIGRGQFF. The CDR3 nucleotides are TGTGCCAGCAGTGGTATTGGCCGGGGACAGTTCTTC.

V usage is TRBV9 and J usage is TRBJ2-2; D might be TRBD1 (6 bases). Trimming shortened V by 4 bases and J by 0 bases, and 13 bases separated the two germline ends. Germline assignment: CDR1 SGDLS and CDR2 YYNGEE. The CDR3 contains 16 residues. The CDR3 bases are TGTGCCAGCAGCCCGCAGGGGCTATCGAACACCGGGGAGCTGTTTTTT. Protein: CASSPQGLSNTGELFF.

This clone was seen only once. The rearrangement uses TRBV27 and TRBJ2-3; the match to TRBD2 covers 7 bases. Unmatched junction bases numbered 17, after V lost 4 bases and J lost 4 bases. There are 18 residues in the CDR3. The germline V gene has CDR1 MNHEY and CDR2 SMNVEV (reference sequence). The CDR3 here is CASSSDTSGLQSADTQYF. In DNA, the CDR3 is TGTGCCAGCAGTTCTGACACATCGGGACTACAGTCCGCAGATACGCAGTATTTT.

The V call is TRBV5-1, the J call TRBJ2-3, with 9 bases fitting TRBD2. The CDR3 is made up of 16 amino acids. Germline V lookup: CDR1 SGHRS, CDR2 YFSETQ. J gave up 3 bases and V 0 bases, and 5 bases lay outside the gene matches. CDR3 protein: CASSLGGTSITDTQYF. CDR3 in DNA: TGCGCCAGCAGCTTGGGTGGGACTAGCATTACAGATACGCAGTATTTT.

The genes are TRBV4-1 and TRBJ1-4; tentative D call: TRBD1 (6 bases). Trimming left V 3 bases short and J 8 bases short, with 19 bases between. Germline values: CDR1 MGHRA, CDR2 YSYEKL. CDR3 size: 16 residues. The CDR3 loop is CASSQTPGGAGEKLFF. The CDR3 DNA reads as TGCGCCAGCAGCCAGACACCGGGGGGGGCCGGGGAAAAACTGTTTTTT.

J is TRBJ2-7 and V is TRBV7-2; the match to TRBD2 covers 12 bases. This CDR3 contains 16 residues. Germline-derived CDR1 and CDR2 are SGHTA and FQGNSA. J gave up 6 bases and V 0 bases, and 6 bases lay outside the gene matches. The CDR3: CASSLATSGGGVEQYF. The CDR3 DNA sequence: TGTGCCAGCAGCTTAGCGACTAGCGGGGGTGGGGTCGAGCAGTACTTC.

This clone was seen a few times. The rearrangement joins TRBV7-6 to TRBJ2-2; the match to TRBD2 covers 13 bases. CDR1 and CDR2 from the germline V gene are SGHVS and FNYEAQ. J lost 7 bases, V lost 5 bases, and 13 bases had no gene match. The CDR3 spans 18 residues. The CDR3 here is CASSQRTSGGLSNGELFF. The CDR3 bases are TGTGCCAGCAGCCAGAGGACTAGCGGGGGCCTTTCTAACGGGGAGCTGTTTTTT.

CDR3 sequence (DNA): TGTGCCAGCAGTCTAAACAGGGGTGAGACCCAGTACTTC. This sequence encodes CASSLNRGETQYF. The rearrangement links TRBV2 to TRBJ2-5; 7 bases match TRBD1. This CDR3 region has 13 residues. Germline CDR1 is SNHLY and CDR2 is FYNNEI. With 5 bases clipped from V and 5 bases from J, the junction kept 5 bases outside the gene matches.

The CDR3 region has the DNA TGTGCCAGCCAAGCGACCGGAATCTCTGGAAACACCATATATTTT. Its protein is CASQATGISGNTIYF. The chain links TRBV2 to TRBJ1-3; D gene uncertain. The V and J ends lost 8 bases and 0 bases respectively, with 14 bases between them. Germline V gene sequence: CDR1 SNHLY, CDR2 FYNNEI. This CDR3 comprises 15 residues.